Here is one TCR beta chain with its context. It was with a sample-barcoded 5' primer and a J-beta primer mix that a second PCR of roughly 7 to 12 cycles was run. A single record per CDR3 protein comes from TCRdb applying MiXCR to the 5' RACE reads. Of some 930,000 distinct CDR3 sequences in the sample, roughly 28% were seen once. These data are taken from a study of blood T cells in healthy people across ages. The sample was also reused in another study, on T cells of mothers and their children. That work contributes: Related and unrelated pairs show similar shaping of TCR recombination output by thymic selection. Nobody spotted any persistent microchimeric T cell clones.

The origin of this receptor is a woman in her thirties or forties in good health. Sequenced: blood.

The CDR3 spells CASSPLGGRSEGYTF. Here the CDR3 DNA reads TGTGCCAGCTCACCTCTGGGAGGCCGCTCGGAAGGCTACACCTTC. The chain uses TRBV18 and TRBJ1-2; D uncertain. Germline CDR1 KGHSH, CDR2 LQKENI. Trimming removed 3 bases at V and 8 bases at J, with 19 bases between. This CDR3 spans 15 amino acids.